Following are 7 T cell receptor beta chains from one sample sequenced in a study of PD-1 blockade in classical Hodgkin lymphoma. The time point is: cycle 4 day 1 (C4D1), after 5 to 7 weeks of nivolumab. Each patient's relapse followed autologous stem cell transplantation, and brentuximab vedotin exposure varied. The method was immunoSEQ multiplex PCR; TCRdb's version includes in-frame clones alone and lacks a portion of them. The sample carries roughly 21,000 clones, around 83% recorded once. The material was peripheral blood mononuclear cells (PBMCs), obtained before the fourth cycle of nivolumab. These receptors originate from a human donor with classical Hodgkin lymphoma.

The J gene is TRBJ1-2, the V gene TRBV30; no definite D call. The ends were cut back, 0 bases at V and 5 bases at J, with 7 bases in the middle. The germline V gene has CDR1 GTSNPN and CDR2 SVGIG (reference sequence). This CDR3 is 12 amino acids long. CDR3 region: CAWSVGQYGYTF. The CDR3 coding sequence is TGTGCCTGGAGTGTAGGGCAATATGGCTACACCTTC.

The chain combines TRBV10-3 with TRBJ2-7; 10 nucleotides agree with TRBD2. Per the germline V gene, CDR1 is ENHRY and CDR2 is SYGVKD. V shed 5 bases and J 4 bases; nucleotides not matched to a gene: 5. The length of the CDR3 is 14 residues. CDR3 sequence reads: CAISLASGSYEQYF. The CDR3 DNA reads TGTGCCATCAGTTTGGCTAGCGGGAGTTACGAGCAGTACTTC.

CDR3 amino acids: CASSSINEQFF. CDR3 bases: TGTGCCAGCAGTTCCATCAATGAGCAGTTCTTC. The chain employs TRBV6-6 and TRBJ2-1; no clear D. From germline, CDR1 is MNHNY and CDR2 SVGAGI (reference sequence). The CDR3 runs to 11 residues. V lost 4 bases and J lost 6, with 4 bases in between.

The chain employs TRBV7-2 and TRBJ1-2, with D possibly being TRBD1 (6 bases). Trimming took off 0 bases at V and 4 bases at J, with 9 bases between the two ends. Germline CDR1 is SGHTA and CDR2 is FQGNSA. The CDR3 length is 14 residues. Written as DNA, the CDR3 is TGTGCCAGCAGCTTAGCTGACAGGACCTATGGCTACACCTTC. It encodes CASSLADRTYGYTF. Full variable domain (missing parts from reference TRBV7-2 and TRBJ1-2): GAGVSQSPSNKVTEKGKDVELRCDPISGHTALYWYRQSLGQGLEFLIYFQGNSAPDKSGLPSDRFSAERTGGSVSTLTIQRTQQEDSAVYLCASSLADRTYGYTFGSGTRLTVV.

The genes are TRBV7-9 and TRBJ2-3, with TRBD1 matching 7 bases. Germline CDR1 is SEHNR and CDR2 is FQNEAQ (reference sequence). There are 16 residues in the CDR3. The V segment lost 3 bases and the J segment 2 bases; nucleotides outside the gene matches: 8. The CDR3 sequence is CASSLDGQAVTDTQYF. The DNA for the CDR3 is TGTGCCAGCAGCTTGGACGGACAGGCGGTCACAGATACGCAGTATTTT.

The J gene is TRBJ2-7, the V gene TRBV6-5; D perhaps matches TRBD1 (5 bases). Trimming removed 0 bases at V and 3 bases at J, with 15 bases between. The CDR3 loop spans 16 amino acids. Germline V gives CDR1 MNHEY, CDR2 SVGAGI. Written as DNA, the CDR3 is TGTGCCAGCAGTTACTCCCCCCAGGGCGTTGGCTACGAGCAGTACTTC. It is translated as CASSYSPQGVGYEQYF.

The rearrangement uses TRBV2 and TRBJ2-3, with 9 bases lining up with TRBD1. Germline loops: CDR1 SNHLY, CDR2 FYNNEI. The V segment lost 7 bases and the J segment 3 bases; nucleotides outside the gene matches: 11. CDR3 length: 16 residues. The CDR3 nucleotides read TGTGCCAGCACAGTGACAGGGGGTGGTTGGACAGATACGCAGTATTTT. It yields the protein CASTVTGGGWTDTQYF.